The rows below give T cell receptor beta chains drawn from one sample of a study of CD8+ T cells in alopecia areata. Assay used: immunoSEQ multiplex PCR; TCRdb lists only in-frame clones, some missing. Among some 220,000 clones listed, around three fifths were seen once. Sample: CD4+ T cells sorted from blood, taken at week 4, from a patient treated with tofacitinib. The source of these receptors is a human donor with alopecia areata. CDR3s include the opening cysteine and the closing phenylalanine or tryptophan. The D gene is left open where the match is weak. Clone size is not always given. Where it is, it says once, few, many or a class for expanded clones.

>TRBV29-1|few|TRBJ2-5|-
CSVREETQYF
TGCAGCGTTCGTGAGGAGACCCAGTACTTC
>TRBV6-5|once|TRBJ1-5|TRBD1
CASSRDRGNQPQHF
TGTGCCAGCAGTCGGGACAGGGGGAACCAGCCCCAGCATTTT
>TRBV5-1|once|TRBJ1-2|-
CASSLVEGRGYTF
TGCGCCAGCAGCTTGGTGGAGGGACGCGGCTACACCTTC
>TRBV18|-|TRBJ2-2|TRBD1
CASSTTGSGELFF
TGTGCCAGCTCAACGACAGGGTCCGGGGAGCTGTTTTTT
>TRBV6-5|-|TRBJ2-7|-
CASSATGGKQYF
TGTGCCAGCAGTGCAACAGGTGGCAAGCAGTACTTC
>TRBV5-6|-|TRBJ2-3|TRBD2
CASSTGTSGGGTDTQYF
TGTGCCAGCAGTACCGGGACTAGCGGGGGGGGCACAGATACGCAGTATTTT
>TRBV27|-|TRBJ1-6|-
CASRYSENSPLHF
TGTGCCAGCAGGTATTCGGAGAATTCACCCCTCCACTTT
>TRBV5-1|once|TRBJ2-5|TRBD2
CASSRLAGREETQYF
TGCGCCAGCAGTAGGCTAGCGGGTCGAGAGGAGACCCAGTACTTC
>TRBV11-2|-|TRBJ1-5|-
CASSSGQGMGHQPQHF
TGTGCCAGCAGTTCAGGGCAGGGGATGGGACACCAGCCCCAGCATTTT
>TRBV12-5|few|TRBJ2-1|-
CASRRPNNEQFF
TGTGCTAGTCGCAGGCCAAACAATGAGCAGTTCTTC
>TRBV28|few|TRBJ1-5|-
CASTYSGPSNQPQHF
TGTGCCAGCACGTACTCCGGTCCTAGCAATCAGCCCCAGCATTTT
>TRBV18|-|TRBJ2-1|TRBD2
CASSPPLGAGGYNEQFF
TGTGCCAGCTCACCACCCCTTGGAGCGGGGGGCTACAATGAGCAGTTCTTC
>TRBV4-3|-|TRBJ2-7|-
CASSQDSGAEQYF
TGCGCCAGCAGCCAAGATTCGGGGGCCGAGCAGTACTTC
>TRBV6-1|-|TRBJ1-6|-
CASSEGPLSPLHF
TGTGCCAGCAGTGAAGGGCCTCTGTCACCCCTCCACTTT
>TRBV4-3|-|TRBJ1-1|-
CASSLSTGYTEAFF
TGCGCCAGCAGCCTCTCGACAGGCTACACTGAAGCTTTCTTT
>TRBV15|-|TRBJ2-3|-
CATSGGYTDTQYF
TGTGCCACCAGCGGGGGCTACACAGATACGCAGTATTTT
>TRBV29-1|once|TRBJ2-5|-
CSVDLVSTETQYF
TGCAGCGTTGATCTAGTCTCCACAGAGACCCAGTACTTC
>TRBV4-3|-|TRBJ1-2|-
CASSQGQFYGYTF
TGCGCCAGCAGCCAGGGGCAGTTCTATGGCTACACCTTC
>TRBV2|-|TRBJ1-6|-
CARSQGLDNSPLHF
TGTGCCAGGTCCCAGGGACTCGATAATTCACCCCTCCACTTT
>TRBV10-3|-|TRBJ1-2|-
CATQGGNYGYTF
TGTGCCACCCAGGGAGGGAACTATGGCTACACCTTC
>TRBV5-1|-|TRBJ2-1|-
CASSLARSEQFF
TGCGCCAGCAGCTTGGCTCGGAGTGAGCAGTTCTTC
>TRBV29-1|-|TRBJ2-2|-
CSVDRGANTGELFF
TGCAGCGTTGATCGGGGGGCCAACACCGGGGAGCTGTTTTTT
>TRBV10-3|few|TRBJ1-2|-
CAISEAGDGYTF
TGTGCCATCAGTGAGGCTGGTGATGGCTACACCTTC
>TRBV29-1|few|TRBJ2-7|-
CSVGKRLDYEQYF
TGCAGCGTTGGCAAAAGGCTCGACTACGAGCAGTACTTC
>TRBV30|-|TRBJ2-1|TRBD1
CAWSKGQGMQNEQFF
TGTGCCTGGAGTAAAGGACAGGGTATGCAAAATGAGCAGTTCTTC
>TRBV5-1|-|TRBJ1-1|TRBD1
CASSPPRTGDTEAFF
TGCGCCAGCAGCCCACCCCGGACAGGGGACACTGAAGCTTTCTTT
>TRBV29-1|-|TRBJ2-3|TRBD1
CSVVPTPGQGSTDTQYF
TGCAGCGTTGTCCCTACCCCGGGACAGGGAAGCACAGATACGCAGTATTTT
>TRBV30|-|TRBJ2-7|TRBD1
CAWGTGYVHEQYF
TGTGCCTGGGGGACAGGGTATGTCCACGAGCAGTACTTC
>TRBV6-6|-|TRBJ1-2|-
CASSSRGLGDGYTF
TGTGCCAGCAGTTCACGGGGTTTGGGAGATGGCTACACCTTC
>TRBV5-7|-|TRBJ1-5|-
CASSLECRDNQPQHF
TGTGCCAGCAGTCTAGAGTGCAGGGACAATCAGCCCCAGCATTTT
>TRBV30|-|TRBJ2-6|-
CACQFEASGANVLTF
TGTGCCTGTCAGTTCGAGGCATCTGGGGCCAACGTCCTGACTTTC
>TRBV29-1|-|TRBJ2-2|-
CSVVGSGELFF
TGCAGCGTTGTGGGGTCCGGGGAGCTGTTTTTT
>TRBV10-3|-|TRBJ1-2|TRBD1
CAISEPNRGRTYGYTF
TGTGCCATCAGTGAGCCTAACAGGGGGCGAACCTATGGCTACACCTTC
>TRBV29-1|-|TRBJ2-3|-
CSVEVGSDTQYF
TGCAGCGTTGAAGTGGGTAGCGATACGCAGTATTTT
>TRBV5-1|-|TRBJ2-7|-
CASSQGQLSEQYF
TGCGCCAGCAGCCAAGGACAGCTCTCCGAGCAGTACTTC
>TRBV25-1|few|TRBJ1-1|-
CASTPQERNTEAFF
TGTGCCAGCACCCCACAGGAAAGAAACACTGAAGCTTTCTTT
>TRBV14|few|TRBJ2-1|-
CASRRDNNEQFF
TGTGCCAGCAGACGGGATAACAATGAGCAGTTCTTC
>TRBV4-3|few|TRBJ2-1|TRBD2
CASSQDVPAGISYNEQFF
TGCGCCAGCAGCCAAGATGTACCAGCGGGAATCTCCTACAATGAGCAGTTCTTC
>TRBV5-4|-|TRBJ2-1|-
CASSSGIGSYNEQFF
TGTGCCAGCAGCTCAGGGATCGGCTCCTACAATGAGCAGTTCTTC
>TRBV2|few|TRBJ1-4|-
CASRSWGATNEKLFF
TGTGCCAGCAGGTCCTGGGGGGCGACTAATGAAAAACTGTTTTTT
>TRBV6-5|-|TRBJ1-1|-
CASGQGTEAFF
TGTGCCAGCGGTCAGGGAACTGAAGCTTTCTTT
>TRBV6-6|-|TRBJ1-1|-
CASRPARESEAFF
TGTGCCAGCAGACCCGCCAGGGAATCTGAAGCTTTCTTT
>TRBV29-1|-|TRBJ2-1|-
CSVLAETSYNEQFF
TGCAGCGTTTTAGCGGAAACCTCCTACAATGAGCAGTTCTTC
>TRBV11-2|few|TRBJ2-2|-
CASRNGVEAGELFF
TGTGCCAGCAGGAATGGGGTTGAGGCCGGGGAGCTGTTTTTT
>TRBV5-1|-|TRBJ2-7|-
CASSLRPQTEYEQYF
TGCGCCAGCAGCTTGAGGCCGCAGACTGAATACGAGCAGTACTTC
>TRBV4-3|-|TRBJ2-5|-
CASSQDVSGLRETQYF
TGCGCCAGCAGCCAAGATGTATCGGGGTTAAGAGAGACCCAGTACTTC
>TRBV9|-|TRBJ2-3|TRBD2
CASSPGTNTDTQYF
TGTGCCAGCAGCCCCGGGACTAACACAGATACGCAGTATTTT
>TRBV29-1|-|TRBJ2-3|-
CSVAKDGNFDTQYF
TGCAGCGTGGCCAAGGATGGCAACTTCGATACGCAGTATTTT
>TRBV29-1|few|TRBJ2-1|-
CSVARGGNNEQFF
TGCAGCGTTGCGCGGGGCGGGAACAATGAGCAGTTCTTC
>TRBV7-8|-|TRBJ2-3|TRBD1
CASSQPQGANTQYF
TGTGCCAGCAGCCAACCTCAGGGGGCAAATACGCAGTATTTT
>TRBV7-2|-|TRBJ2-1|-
CASSQNPSFEQFF
TGTGCCAGCAGCCAGAACCCTAGTTTTGAGCAGTTCTTC
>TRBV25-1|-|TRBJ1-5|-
CASSDGTLISNQPQHF
TGTGCCAGCAGTGATGGGACGCTGATTAGCAATCAGCCCCAGCATTTT
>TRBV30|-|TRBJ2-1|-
CAWSSKGYNEQFF
TGTGCCTGGAGTTCAAAGGGGTACAATGAGCAGTTCTTC
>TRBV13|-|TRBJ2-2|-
CASGKRGGTGELFF
TGTGCCAGCGGCAAGAGGGGCGGCACCGGGGAGCTGTTTTTT
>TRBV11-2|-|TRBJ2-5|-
CASSILGTVFQETQYF
TGTGCCAGCAGCATCTTAGGGACGGTCTTCCAAGAGACCCAGTACTTC